This is a list of T cell receptor beta chains from one sample in a study of blood T cell repertoires in COVID-19. Using immunoSEQ multiplex PCR, the repertoire was profiled, and TCRdb retains in-frame clones only, with some absent. The sample lists about 150,000 clones, approximately 85% seen once, with approximately 0.63% in the top ten. The specimen sequenced was peripheral blood. The receptors stem from a man between 60 and 75 years old with COVID-19, enrolled during active disease. The CDR3 runs from the conserved cysteine through the conserved F or W. Fields, in order: J gene, clone size, V gene, CDR3 length, D gene, CDR3 DNA, CDR3 protein. A D gene is named only where the DNA matches it firmly. Size is omitted from some rows. Given values are once, few, many or a class for expanded clones.

j_gene: TRBJ2-7
abundance: NA
v_gene: TRBV19
len: 14
d_gene: TRBD1
CDR3nt: TGTGCCAGTAGTCGAGGGACAGGAAACTACGAGCAGTACTTC
CDR3aa: CASSRGTGNYEQYF

j_gene: TRBJ1-1
abundance: NA
v_gene: TRBV27
len: 14
d_gene: NA
CDR3nt: TGTGCCAGCAGTTTACAGGCGAAGGCGCGCGAAGCTTTCTTT
CDR3aa: CASSLQAKAREAFF

j_gene: TRBJ1-2
abundance: NA
v_gene: TRBV18
len: 14
d_gene: TRBD1
CDR3nt: TGTGCCAGCTCACTCGGACAGGATCTCTATGGCTACACCTTC
CDR3aa: CASSLGQDLYGYTF

j_gene: TRBJ2-1
abundance: once
v_gene: TRBV5-1
len: 16
d_gene: TRBD1
CDR3nt: TGCGCCAGCAGCAGAGGACAGGGGCCCTCCTACAATGAGCAGTTCTTC
CDR3aa: CASSRGQGPSYNEQFF

j_gene: TRBJ1-6
abundance: NA
v_gene: TRBV19
len: 17
d_gene: TRBD1
CDR3nt: TGTGCCAGTAGTAATGGCGTCGGACAGGGAGGGAATTCACCCCTCCACTTT
CDR3aa: CASSNGVGQGGNSPLHF

j_gene: TRBJ2-7
abundance: NA
v_gene: TRBV28
len: 15
d_gene: TRBD1
CDR3nt: TGTGCCAGCAGACCCGACAGGGTAAAAGCCTACGAGCAGTACTTC
CDR3aa: CASRPDRVKAYEQYF

j_gene: TRBJ2-2
abundance: NA
v_gene: TRBV19
len: 16
d_gene: NA
CDR3nt: TGTGCCAGTATCGGTGGTTGGGGGACATCCACCGGGGAGCTGTTTTTT
CDR3aa: CASIGGWGTSTGELFF

j_gene: TRBJ2-2
abundance: once
v_gene: TRBV9
len: 15
d_gene: NA
CDR3nt: TGTGCCAGCAGCGGAAGTACTAGGGCCACCGGGGAGCTGTTTTTT
CDR3aa: CASSGSTRATGELFF

j_gene: TRBJ2-7
abundance: NA
v_gene: TRBV9
len: 16
d_gene: TRBD1
CDR3nt: TGTGCCAGCAGCCTAAGACAGGGGGTGGCCTCCTACGAGCAGTACTTC
CDR3aa: CASSLRQGVASYEQYF

j_gene: TRBJ2-3
abundance: NA
v_gene: TRBV5-1
len: 16
d_gene: NA
CDR3nt: TGCGCCAGCAGCCTCGCTGGGACACCTAGCACAGATACGCAGTATTTT
CDR3aa: CASSLAGTPSTDTQYF

j_gene: TRBJ1-3
abundance: NA
v_gene: TRBV6-5
len: 14
d_gene: TRBD1
CDR3nt: TGTGCCAGCAGTACGGGACAGGGACGAAACACCATATATTTT
CDR3aa: CASSTGQGRNTIYF

j_gene: TRBJ1-3
abundance: NA
v_gene: TRBV5-8
len: 18
d_gene: NA
CDR3nt: TGTGCCAGCAGCTCAAACCCCGTGACAGGTCTCTCTGGAAACACCATATATTTT
CDR3aa: CASSSNPVTGLSGNTIYF

j_gene: TRBJ1-2
abundance: NA
v_gene: TRBV19
len: 18
d_gene: NA
CDR3nt: TGTGCCAGTAGTACCGTGGGTCCGGGGGGGGTCGCTAACTATGGCTACACCTTC
CDR3aa: CASSTVGPGGVANYGYTF

j_gene: TRBJ2-7
abundance: NA
v_gene: TRBV6-5
len: 15
d_gene: NA
CDR3nt: TGTGCCAGCAGTTCCGCCGGGGGAGGAACCTACGAGCAGTACTTC
CDR3aa: CASSSAGGGTYEQYF

j_gene: TRBJ2-5
abundance: NA
v_gene: TRBV7-9
len: 14
d_gene: TRBD1
CDR3nt: TGTGCCAGCGGCAGACAGGGGGCCCAAGAGACCCAGTACTTC
CDR3aa: CASGRQGAQETQYF

j_gene: TRBJ1-5
abundance: NA
v_gene: TRBV27
len: 14
d_gene: NA
CDR3nt: TGTGCCAGCAGAAACCCGCAGGGATCCCAGCCCCAGCATTTT
CDR3aa: CASRNPQGSQPQHF

j_gene: TRBJ1-6
abundance: NA
v_gene: TRBV19
len: 16
d_gene: TRBD1
CDR3nt: TGTGCCAGTAGTATGACAGGGAGGTCCTATAATTCACCCCTCCACTTT
CDR3aa: CASSMTGRSYNSPLHF

j_gene: TRBJ2-6
abundance: NA
v_gene: TRBV14
len: 18
d_gene: TRBD2
CDR3nt: TGTGCCAGCAGCCCCCCGGGCGGGAGATGGGCTGGGGCCAACGTCCTGACTTTC
CDR3aa: CASSPPGGRWAGANVLTF

j_gene: TRBJ2-1
abundance: NA
v_gene: TRBV19
len: 15
d_gene: TRBD2
CDR3nt: TGTGCCAGTAGCAGACTAGCGGGAGGGTACAATGAGCAGTTCTTC
CDR3aa: CASSRLAGGYNEQFF

j_gene: TRBJ1-5
abundance: NA
v_gene: TRBV19
len: 13
d_gene: NA
CDR3nt: TGTGCCAGTAGTATGGCGACGGGGCAGCCCCAGCATTTT
CDR3aa: CASSMATGQPQHF

j_gene: TRBJ1-4
abundance: NA
v_gene: TRBV19
len: 16
d_gene: NA
CDR3nt: TGTGCCAGTAGTACCTCCGGGCGGGCAACTAATGAAAAACTGTTTTTT
CDR3aa: CASSTSGRATNEKLFF

j_gene: TRBJ1-2
abundance: NA
v_gene: TRBV2
len: 12
d_gene: NA
CDR3nt: TGTGCCAGCAGTGAGGACAGCTATGGCTACACCTTC
CDR3aa: CASSEDSYGYTF

j_gene: TRBJ2-1
abundance: NA
v_gene: TRBV30
len: 14
d_gene: TRBD2
CDR3nt: TGTGCCTGGAGCCTGGGGGTGCTAGCGGGTGAGCAGTTCTTC
CDR3aa: CAWSLGVLAGEQFF

j_gene: TRBJ2-7
abundance: NA
v_gene: TRBV4-1
len: 15
d_gene: TRBD1
CDR3nt: TGCGCCAGCAGCCAAGAAGGGACAGCAAACTACGAGCAGTACTTC
CDR3aa: CASSQEGTANYEQYF

j_gene: TRBJ2-3
abundance: NA
v_gene: TRBV11-2
len: 18
d_gene: TRBD2
CDR3nt: TGTGCCAGCAGCTTGGGCCGGACTAGCGGGGGCAGCACAGATACGCAGTATTTT
CDR3aa: CASSLGRTSGGSTDTQYF

j_gene: TRBJ2-1
abundance: NA
v_gene: TRBV19
len: 15
d_gene: TRBD1
CDR3nt: TGTGCCAGTACCCCGGACAGGGGTGCCTACAATGAGCAGTTCTTC
CDR3aa: CASTPDRGAYNEQFF

j_gene: TRBJ2-2
abundance: once
v_gene: TRBV28
len: 15
d_gene: TRBD1
CDR3nt: TGTGCCAGCAGTCCAGGGGGCCACTTCTCCGGGGAGCTGTTTTTT
CDR3aa: CASSPGGHFSGELFF

j_gene: TRBJ1-5
abundance: NA
v_gene: TRBV7-2
len: 16
d_gene: NA
CDR3nt: TGTGCCAGCAGCTTGGGGGGATTGCATGGCAATCAGCCCCAGCATTTT
CDR3aa: CASSLGGLHGNQPQHF

j_gene: TRBJ2-7
abundance: NA
v_gene: TRBV5-1
len: 13
d_gene: NA
CDR3nt: TGCGCCAGCAGCTTACAGGGAGAAAAGGAGCAGTACTTC
CDR3aa: CASSLQGEKEQYF

j_gene: TRBJ1-1
abundance: few
v_gene: TRBV19
len: 13
d_gene: NA
CDR3nt: TGTGCCAGTAAGGGGAGGGTGAACACTGAAGCTTTCTTT
CDR3aa: CASKGRVNTEAFF

j_gene: TRBJ1-2
abundance: NA
v_gene: TRBV7-2
len: 14
d_gene: NA
CDR3nt: TGTGCCAGCAGCATAGGGACGGGAGCGTATGGCTACACCTTC
CDR3aa: CASSIGTGAYGYTF

j_gene: TRBJ1-1
abundance: NA
v_gene: TRBV19
len: 15
d_gene: TRBD1
CDR3nt: TGTGCCAGTAGGGGAACGGGCAGGGGGCATACTGAAGCTTTCTTT
CDR3aa: CASRGTGRGHTEAFF

j_gene: TRBJ1-4
abundance: NA
v_gene: TRBV14
len: 14
d_gene: NA
CDR3nt: TGTGCCAGCAGCCAAGCTATTCAGGGGAGAAAACTGTTTTTT
CDR3aa: CASSQAIQGRKLFF

j_gene: TRBJ1-2
abundance: NA
v_gene: TRBV28
len: 12
d_gene: NA
CDR3nt: TGTGCCAGCAGTTTGCGGGGGTATGGCTACACCTTC
CDR3aa: CASSLRGYGYTF

j_gene: TRBJ1-1
abundance: NA
v_gene: TRBV24-1
len: 16
d_gene: TRBD1
CDR3nt: TGTGCCACCCGGGCGGGACAGGGGGCAGGGAACACTGAAGCTTTCTTT
CDR3aa: CATRAGQGAGNTEAFF

j_gene: TRBJ2-1
abundance: NA
v_gene: TRBV6-1
len: 17
d_gene: TRBD1
CDR3nt: TGTGCCAGCAGTGCGTCCGGACAGGGTAGAGGTTACAATGAGCAGTTCTTC
CDR3aa: CASSASGQGRGYNEQFF

j_gene: TRBJ2-2
abundance: few
v_gene: TRBV5-5
len: 15
d_gene: NA
CDR3nt: TGTGCCAGCAGCTTAGGTGGGGGCCGGACCGGGGAGCTGTTTTTT
CDR3aa: CASSLGGGRTGELFF

j_gene: TRBJ2-7
abundance: NA
v_gene: TRBV7-6
len: 15
d_gene: NA
CDR3nt: TGTGCCAGCAGCTTAGTGCCAGGGGATACCTACGAGCAGTACTTC
CDR3aa: CASSLVPGDTYEQYF

j_gene: TRBJ1-1
abundance: NA
v_gene: TRBV5-4
len: 15
d_gene: NA
CDR3nt: TGTGCCAGCAGCGCGGGAGGGGTAGGGAACACTGAAGCTTTCTTT
CDR3aa: CASSAGGVGNTEAFF

j_gene: TRBJ2-5
abundance: NA
v_gene: TRBV3-1/TRBV3-2
len: 16
d_gene: TRBD1
CDR3nt: TGTGCCAGCAGCCGCGCGGGACAGGGTGTCCCAGAGACCCAGTACTTC
CDR3aa: CASSRAGQGVPETQYF